The sequence of this TCR beta chain was determined in a study of cytomegalovirus exposure and HLA in healthy donors. Every donor was a healthy person donating bone marrow. This CDR3 has 10 residues. Germline loops: CDR1 SQVTM, CDR2 ANQGSEA. The PCR ran on 60 Vbeta and 13 Jbeta primers. The repertoire was sequenced with immunoSEQ multiplex PCR; TCRdb's copy has only in-frame clones and lacks some. The table has 200,000 to 250,000 clones, approximately 84% seen once. What was sequenced was PBMCs. The chain is built from TRBV29-1 and TRBJ2-1; 7 positions agree with TRBD2. The sequence came from a woman aged 35 to 49 in good health and CMV-seronegative. The CDR3 sequence: CGGGYDEQFF. As DNA, the CDR3 is TGCGGGGGAGGGTACGATGAGCAGTTCTTC.